This TCR beta chain was captured by sequencing in a study of PD-1 blockade in classical Hodgkin lymphoma. This clone came up once. Its antigen is unknown. V dropped 2 bases and J dropped 2; count of bases not matched to a gene: 5. The CDR3 is 16 amino acids. The germline gives CDR1 MNHEY, CDR2 SVGAGI. Study outcomes and limitations: Repertoire differences lack defined causes, possibly disease activity or prior therapy.

Stated time point: newly diagnosed, previously untreated cHL patient sample. The CD8+ T cells came from thawed PBMCs through magnetic negative selection. Newly diagnosed classical Hodgkin lymphoma PBMCs, still untreated, provided the comparison samples. This table comes from immunoSEQ multiplex PCR, and its TCRdb copy is limited to in-frame clones, with some not included. The sample consists of around 5,000 clones, more than 80% of them appearing once. V gene TRBV6-5 combines with J gene TRBJ2-7, with TRBD2 identical over 11 bases. Sequencing was performed on CD8+ T cells from blood. The clonotype originates from a human donor with classical Hodgkin lymphoma. DNA of the CDR3: TGTGCCAGCAGTTACCTCACTAGCGGGGGCCCCTACGAGCAGTACTTC. It codes for CASSYLTSGGPYEQYF.